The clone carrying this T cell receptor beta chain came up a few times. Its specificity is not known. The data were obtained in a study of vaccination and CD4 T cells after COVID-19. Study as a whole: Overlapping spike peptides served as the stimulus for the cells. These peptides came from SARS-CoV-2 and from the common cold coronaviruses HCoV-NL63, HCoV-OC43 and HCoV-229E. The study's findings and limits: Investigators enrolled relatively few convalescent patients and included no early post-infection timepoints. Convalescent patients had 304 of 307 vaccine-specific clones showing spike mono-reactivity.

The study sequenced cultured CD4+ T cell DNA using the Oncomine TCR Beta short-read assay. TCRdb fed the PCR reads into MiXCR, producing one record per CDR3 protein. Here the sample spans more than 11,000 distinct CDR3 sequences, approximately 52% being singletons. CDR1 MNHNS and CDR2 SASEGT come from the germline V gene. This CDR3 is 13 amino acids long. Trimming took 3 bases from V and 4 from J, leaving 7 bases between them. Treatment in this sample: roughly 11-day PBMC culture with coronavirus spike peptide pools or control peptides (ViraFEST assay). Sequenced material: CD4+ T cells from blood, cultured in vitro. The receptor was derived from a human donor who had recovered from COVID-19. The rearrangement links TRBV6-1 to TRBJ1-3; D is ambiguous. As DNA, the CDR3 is TGTGCCAGCAGTGAGGTGTGGGGAAACACCATATATTTT. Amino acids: CASSEVWGNTIYF.